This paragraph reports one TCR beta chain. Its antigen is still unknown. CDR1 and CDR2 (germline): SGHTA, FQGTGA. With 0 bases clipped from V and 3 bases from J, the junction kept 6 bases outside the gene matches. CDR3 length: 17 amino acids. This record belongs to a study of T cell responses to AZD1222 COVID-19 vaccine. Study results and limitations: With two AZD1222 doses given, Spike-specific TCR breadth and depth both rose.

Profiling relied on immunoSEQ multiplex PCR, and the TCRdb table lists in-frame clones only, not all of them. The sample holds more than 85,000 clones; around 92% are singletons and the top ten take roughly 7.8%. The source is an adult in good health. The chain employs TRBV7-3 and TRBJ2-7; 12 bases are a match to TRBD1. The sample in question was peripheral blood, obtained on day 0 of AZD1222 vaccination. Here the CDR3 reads CASSLTAGTGGFYEQYF. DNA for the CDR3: TGTGCCAGCAGCTTAACGGCGGGGACAGGGGGCTTCTACGAGCAGTACTTC.